The clone carrying this T cell receptor beta chain has just one count. Template amounts of about 290 ng DNA, 30,000 or so T cell genomes, were employed in unsorted PBMC replicate PCRs. Ten immunoSEQ deep assay plates served to sequence unsorted PBMC DNA. Profiled with immunoSEQ multiplex PCR; TCRdb holds only in-frame clones, not every one. In the table there are about 480,000 clones, approximately 85% of which are singletons. The sample comes from a study of shared clonotypes between healthy human individuals. Study background: Donor ages ranged 18 to 49 years: a couple of women, a few men.

Germline CDR1 is SNHLY and CDR2 is FYNNEI. This CDR3 has 15 residues. The junction had 5 bases not matched to a gene; V was cut back by 4 bases and J by 6 bases. The sample comprised PBMCs. V and J are TRBV2 and TRBJ2-1; 11 bases are a match to TRBD2. The receptor was isolated from a woman aged 40 to 50 in good health. Some clones in this sample may be carry-over from other donors' samples. CDR3 region: CASSAGGLAVNEQFF. The CDR3 region has the DNA TGTGCCAGCAGTGCCGGGGGACTAGCGGTCAATGAGCAGTTCTTC.